The entry below gives a single T cell receptor (beta chain) sequence along with its context. The antigen is undetermined. This entry comes from a study of shared clonotypes between healthy human individuals. About the research overall: Ranging from 18 to 49 in age, donors were a couple of women and a few men. Researchers assigned three CD4 naive, three CD4 memory, two CD8 naive and one CD8 memory plate to each donor. Study-level points and caveats: Around 4.7% was the fraction of naive CD4 clonotypes found shared across a few donors.

Some clones are missing from TCRdb's copy, which holds only in-frame ones; the method was immunoSEQ multiplex PCR. The sample has approximately 2.1 million clones; more than 80% are singletons. Trimming stripped 3 bases from V and 0 bases from J, with 9 bases between. This CDR3 is built from 15 residues. Germline V gene lookup returns CDR1 MGHRA and CDR2 YSYEKL. The sequence was collected from a man aged 18 to 29 in good health. Some clones in this sample may be carry-over from other donors' samples. The V and J genes are TRBV4-1 and TRBJ2-1; D perhaps matches TRBD2 (6 bases). Sequencing was carried out using naive CD4+ T cells from PBMCs. Described subset: CD45RA+ positively selected. DNA of the CDR3: TGCGCCAGCAGCCATGGGGGGATCTCCTACAATGAGCAGTTCTTC. Protein: CASSHGGISYNEQFF.